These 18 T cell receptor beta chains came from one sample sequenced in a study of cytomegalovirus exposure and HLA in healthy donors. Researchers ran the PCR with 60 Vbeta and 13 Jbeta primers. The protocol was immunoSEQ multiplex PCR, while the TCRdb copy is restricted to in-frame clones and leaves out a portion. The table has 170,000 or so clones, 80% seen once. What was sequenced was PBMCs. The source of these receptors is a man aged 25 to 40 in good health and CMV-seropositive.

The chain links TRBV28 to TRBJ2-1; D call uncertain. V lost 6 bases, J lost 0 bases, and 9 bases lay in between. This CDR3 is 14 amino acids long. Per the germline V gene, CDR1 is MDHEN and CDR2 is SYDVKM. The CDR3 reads CASRELSSYNEQFF. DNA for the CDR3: TGTGCCAGCAGGGAGCTAAGCTCCTACAATGAGCAGTTCTTC. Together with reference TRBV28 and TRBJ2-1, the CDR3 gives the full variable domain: DVKVTQSSRYLVKRTGEKVFLECVQDMDHENMFWYRQDPGLGLRLIYFSYDVKMKEKGDIPEGYSVSREKKERFSLILESASTNQTSMYLCASRELSSYNEQFFGPGTRLTVL.

The CDR3 is CASSLDSPKSDTQYF. As DNA, the CDR3 is TGTGCCAGCAGCTTGGACAGCCCGAAGTCAGATACGCAGTATTTT. The chain is built from TRBV5-4 and TRBJ2-3; D not certain. V lost 0 bases, J lost 4 bases, and 12 bases lay in between. The CDR3 consists of 15 residues. CDR1 SGHNT and CDR2 YYREEE come from the germline V gene (reference sequence).

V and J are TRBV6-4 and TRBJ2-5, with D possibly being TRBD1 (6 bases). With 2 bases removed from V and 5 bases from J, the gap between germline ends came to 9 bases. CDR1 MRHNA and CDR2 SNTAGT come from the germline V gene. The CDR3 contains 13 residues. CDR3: CASSDRDKETQYF. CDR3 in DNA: TGTGCCAGCAGTGACCGGGACAAGGAGACCCAGTACTTC.

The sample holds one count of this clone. The CDR3 loop is CATSWEGYNSPLHF. CDR3 sequence (DNA): TGTGCCACCTCTTGGGAGGGTTATAATTCACCCCTCCACTTT. The rearrangement links TRBV19 to TRBJ1-6; no firm D call. This CDR3 comprises 14 residues. Germline-derived CDR1 and CDR2 are LNHDA and SQIVND (reference sequence). Trimming removed 10 bases at V and 4 bases at J, with 14 bases between.

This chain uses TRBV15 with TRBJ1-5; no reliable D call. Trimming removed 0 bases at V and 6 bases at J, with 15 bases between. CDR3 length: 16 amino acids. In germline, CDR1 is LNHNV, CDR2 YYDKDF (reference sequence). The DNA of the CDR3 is TGTGCCACCAGCAGAGATCAGAAACACAGCTCTCAGCCCCAGCATTTT. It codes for CATSRDQKHSSQPQHF.

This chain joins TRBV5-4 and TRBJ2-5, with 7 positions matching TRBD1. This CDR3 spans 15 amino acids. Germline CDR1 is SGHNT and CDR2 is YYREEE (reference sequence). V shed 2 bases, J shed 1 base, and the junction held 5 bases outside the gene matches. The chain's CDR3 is CASSFSAGGQETQYF. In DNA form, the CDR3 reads TGTGCCAGCAGCTTTTCCGCAGGGGGCCAAGAGACCCAGTACTTC.

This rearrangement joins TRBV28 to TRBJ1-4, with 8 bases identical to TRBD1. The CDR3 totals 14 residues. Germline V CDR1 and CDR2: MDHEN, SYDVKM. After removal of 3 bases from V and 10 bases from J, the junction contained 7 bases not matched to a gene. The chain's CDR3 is CASSFPGQEGKLFF. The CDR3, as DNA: TGTGCCAGCAGTTTCCCGGGACAGGAGGGAAAACTGTTTTTT.

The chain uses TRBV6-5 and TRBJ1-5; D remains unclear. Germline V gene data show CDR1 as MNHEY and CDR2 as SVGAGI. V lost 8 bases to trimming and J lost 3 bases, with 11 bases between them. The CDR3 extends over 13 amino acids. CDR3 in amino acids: CASRPSHNQPQHF. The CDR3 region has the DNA TGTGCCAGCCGGCCTAGCCACAATCAGCCCCAGCATTTT.

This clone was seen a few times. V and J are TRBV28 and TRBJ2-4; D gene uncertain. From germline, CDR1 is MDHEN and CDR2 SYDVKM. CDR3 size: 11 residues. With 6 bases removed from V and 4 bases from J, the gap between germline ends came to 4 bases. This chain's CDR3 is CASREKNIQYF. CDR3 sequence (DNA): TGTGCCAGCAGGGAGAAAAACATTCAGTACTTC.

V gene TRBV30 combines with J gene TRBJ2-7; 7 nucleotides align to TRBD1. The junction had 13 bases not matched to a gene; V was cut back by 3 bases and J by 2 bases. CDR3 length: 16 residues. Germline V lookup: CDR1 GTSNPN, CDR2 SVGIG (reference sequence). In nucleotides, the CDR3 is TGTGCCTGGAGCCCTGGGGTGCCCGGGACAGCCTACGAGCAGTACTTC. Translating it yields CAWSPGVPGTAYEQYF. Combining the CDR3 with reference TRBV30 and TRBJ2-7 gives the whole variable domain SQTIHQWPATLVQPVGSPLSLECTVEGTSNPNLYWYRQAAGRGLQLLFYSVGIGQISSEVPQNLSASRPQDRQFILSSKKLLLSDSGFYLCAWSPGVPGTAYEQYFGPGTRLTVT.

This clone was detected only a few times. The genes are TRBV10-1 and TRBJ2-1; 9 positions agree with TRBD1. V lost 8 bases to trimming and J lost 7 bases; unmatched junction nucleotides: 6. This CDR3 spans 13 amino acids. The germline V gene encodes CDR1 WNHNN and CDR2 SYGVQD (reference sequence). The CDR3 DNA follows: TGCGCCAGCCACGGGACAGGGCCTAATGAGCAGTTCTTC. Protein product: CASHGTGPNEQFF.

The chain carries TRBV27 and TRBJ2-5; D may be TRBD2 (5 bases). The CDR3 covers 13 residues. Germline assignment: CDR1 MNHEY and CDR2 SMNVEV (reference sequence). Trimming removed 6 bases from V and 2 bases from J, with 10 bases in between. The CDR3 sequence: CASSQRGQETQYF. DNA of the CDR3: TGTGCCAGCAGCCAACGGGGACAAGAGACCCAGTACTTC.

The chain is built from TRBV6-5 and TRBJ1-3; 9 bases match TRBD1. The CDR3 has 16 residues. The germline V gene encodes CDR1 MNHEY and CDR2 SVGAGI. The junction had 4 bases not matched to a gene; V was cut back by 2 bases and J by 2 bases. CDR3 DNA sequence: TGTGCCAGCAGTTACAGCGGACAGGGGACTGGAAACACCATATATTTT. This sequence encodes CASSYSGQGTGNTIYF.

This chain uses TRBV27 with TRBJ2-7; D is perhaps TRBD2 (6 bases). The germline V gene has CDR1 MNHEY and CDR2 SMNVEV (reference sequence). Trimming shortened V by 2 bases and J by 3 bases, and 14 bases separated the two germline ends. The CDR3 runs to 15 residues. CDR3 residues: CASSLMASEGYEQYF. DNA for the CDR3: TGTGCCAGCAGTTTAATGGCTAGCGAGGGCTACGAGCAGTACTTC.

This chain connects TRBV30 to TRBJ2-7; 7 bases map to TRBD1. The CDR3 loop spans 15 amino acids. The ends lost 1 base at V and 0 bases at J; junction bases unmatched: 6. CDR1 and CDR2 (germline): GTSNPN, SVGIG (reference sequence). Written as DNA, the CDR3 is TGTGCCTGGAGTGAAGACAGGGCGAGCTCCTACGAGCAGTACTTC. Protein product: CAWSEDRASSYEQYF. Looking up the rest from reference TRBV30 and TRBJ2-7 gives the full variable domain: SQTIHQWPATLVQPVGSPLSLECTVEGTSNPNLYWYRQAAGRGLQLLFYSVGIGQISSEVPQNLSASRPQDRQFILSSKKLLLSDSGFYLCAWSEDRASSYEQYFGPGTRLTVT.

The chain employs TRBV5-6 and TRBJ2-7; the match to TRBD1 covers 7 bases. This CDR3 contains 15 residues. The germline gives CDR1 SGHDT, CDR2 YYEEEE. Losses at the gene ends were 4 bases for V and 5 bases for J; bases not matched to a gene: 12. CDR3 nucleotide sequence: TGTGCCAGCAGCCCGGAGACAGGGTTAATCCACGAGCAGTACTTC. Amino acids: CASSPETGLIHEQYF. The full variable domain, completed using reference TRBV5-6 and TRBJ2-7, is DAGVTQSPTHLIKTRGQQVTLRCSPKSGHDTVSWYQQALGQGPQFIFQYYEEEERQRGNFPDRFSGHQFPNYSSELNVNALLLGDSALYLCASSPETGLIHEQYFGPGTRLTVT.

CDR3 region: CASSLSPYGGEGTEAFF. The CDR3 region has the DNA TGTGCCAGCAGTTTATCACCGTATGGGGGGGAGGGCACTGAAGCTTTCTTT. The gene calls are TRBV27 and TRBJ1-1; weak D call: TRBD1 (5 bases). Germline V lookup: CDR1 MNHEY, CDR2 SMNVEV (reference sequence). The ends were cut back, 0 bases at V and 4 bases at J, with 18 bases in the middle. The CDR3 length is 17 residues.

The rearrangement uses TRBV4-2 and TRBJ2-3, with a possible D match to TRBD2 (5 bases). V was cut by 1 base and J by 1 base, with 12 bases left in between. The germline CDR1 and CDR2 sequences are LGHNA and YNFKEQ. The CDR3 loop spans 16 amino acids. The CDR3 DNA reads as TGTGCCAGCAGCCAAGTGGAAGCGGTCCGCACAGATACGCAGTATTTT. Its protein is CASSQVEAVRTDTQYF.